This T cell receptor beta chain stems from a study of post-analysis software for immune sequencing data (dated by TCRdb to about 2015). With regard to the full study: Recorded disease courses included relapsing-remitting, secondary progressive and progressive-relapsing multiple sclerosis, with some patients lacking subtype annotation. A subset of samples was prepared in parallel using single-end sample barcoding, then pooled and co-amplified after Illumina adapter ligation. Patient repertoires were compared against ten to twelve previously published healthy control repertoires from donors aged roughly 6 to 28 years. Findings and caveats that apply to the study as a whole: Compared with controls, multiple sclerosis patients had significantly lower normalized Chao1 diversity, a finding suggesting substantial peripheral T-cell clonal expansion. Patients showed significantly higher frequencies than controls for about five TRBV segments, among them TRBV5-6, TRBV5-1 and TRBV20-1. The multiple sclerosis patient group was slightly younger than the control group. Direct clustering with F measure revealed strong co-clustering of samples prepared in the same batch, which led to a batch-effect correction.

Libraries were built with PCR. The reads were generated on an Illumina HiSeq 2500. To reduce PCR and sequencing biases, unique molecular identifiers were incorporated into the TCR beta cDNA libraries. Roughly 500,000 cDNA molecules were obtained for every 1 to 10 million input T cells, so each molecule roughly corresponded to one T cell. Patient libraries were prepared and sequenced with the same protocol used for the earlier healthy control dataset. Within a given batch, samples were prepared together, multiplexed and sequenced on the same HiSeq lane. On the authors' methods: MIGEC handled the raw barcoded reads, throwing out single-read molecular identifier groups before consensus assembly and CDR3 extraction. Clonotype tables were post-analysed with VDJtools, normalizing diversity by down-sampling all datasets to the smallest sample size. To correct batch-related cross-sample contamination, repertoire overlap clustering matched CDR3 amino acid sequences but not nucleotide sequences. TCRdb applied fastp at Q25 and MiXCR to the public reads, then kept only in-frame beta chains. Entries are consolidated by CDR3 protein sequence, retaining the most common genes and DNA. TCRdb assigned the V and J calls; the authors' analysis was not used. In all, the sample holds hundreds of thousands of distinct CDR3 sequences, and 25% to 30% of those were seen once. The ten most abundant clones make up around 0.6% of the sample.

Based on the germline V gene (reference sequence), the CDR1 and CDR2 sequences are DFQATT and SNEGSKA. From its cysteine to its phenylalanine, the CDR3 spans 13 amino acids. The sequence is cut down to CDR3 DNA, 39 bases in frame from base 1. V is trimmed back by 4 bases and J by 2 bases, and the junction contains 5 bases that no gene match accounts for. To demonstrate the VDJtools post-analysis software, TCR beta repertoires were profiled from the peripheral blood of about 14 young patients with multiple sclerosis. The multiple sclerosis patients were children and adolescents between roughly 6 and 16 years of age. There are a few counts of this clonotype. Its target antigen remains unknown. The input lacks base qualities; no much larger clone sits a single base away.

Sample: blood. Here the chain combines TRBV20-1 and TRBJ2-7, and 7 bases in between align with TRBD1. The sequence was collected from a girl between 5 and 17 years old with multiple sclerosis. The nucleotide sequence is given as TGCAGTGCTACCCGGACAGGACCCTACGAGCAGTACTTC. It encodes CSATRTGPYEQYF.